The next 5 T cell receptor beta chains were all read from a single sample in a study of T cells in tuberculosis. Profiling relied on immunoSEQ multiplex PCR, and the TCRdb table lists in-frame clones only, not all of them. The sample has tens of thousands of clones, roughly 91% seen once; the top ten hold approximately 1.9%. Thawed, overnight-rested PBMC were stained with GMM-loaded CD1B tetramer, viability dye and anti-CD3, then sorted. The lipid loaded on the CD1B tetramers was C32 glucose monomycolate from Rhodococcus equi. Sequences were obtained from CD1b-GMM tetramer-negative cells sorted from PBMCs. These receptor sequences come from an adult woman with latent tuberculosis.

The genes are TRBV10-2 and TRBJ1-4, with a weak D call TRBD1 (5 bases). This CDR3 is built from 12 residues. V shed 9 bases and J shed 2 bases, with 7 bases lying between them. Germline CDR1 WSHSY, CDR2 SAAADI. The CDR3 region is CASGGTNEKLFF. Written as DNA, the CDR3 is TGCGCCAGTGGGGGGACTAATGAAAAACTGTTTTTT.

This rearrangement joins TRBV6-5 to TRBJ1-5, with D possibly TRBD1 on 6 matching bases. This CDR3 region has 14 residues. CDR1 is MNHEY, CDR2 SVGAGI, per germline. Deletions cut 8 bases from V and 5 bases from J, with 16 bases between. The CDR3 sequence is CASHPQGGDQPQHF. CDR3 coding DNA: TGTGCCAGCCATCCCCAAGGGGGAGATCAGCCCCAGCATTTT.

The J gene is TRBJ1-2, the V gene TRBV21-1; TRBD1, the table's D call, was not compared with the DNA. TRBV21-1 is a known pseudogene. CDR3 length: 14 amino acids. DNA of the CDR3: TGTGCCAGCAGCATCGACAGGGCGGGCTATGGCTACACCTTC. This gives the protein CASSIDRAGYGYTF.

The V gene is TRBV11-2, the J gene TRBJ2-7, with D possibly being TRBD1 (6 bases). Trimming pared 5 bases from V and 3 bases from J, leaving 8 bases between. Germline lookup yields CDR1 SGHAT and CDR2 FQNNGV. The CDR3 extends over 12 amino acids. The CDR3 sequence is CASSPRGYEQYF. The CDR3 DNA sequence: TGTGCCAGCAGCCCCAGGGGCTACGAGCAGTACTTC.

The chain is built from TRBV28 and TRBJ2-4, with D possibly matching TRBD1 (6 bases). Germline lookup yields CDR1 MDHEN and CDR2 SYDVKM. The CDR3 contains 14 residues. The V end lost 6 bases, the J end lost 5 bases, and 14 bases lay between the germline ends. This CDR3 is CASRRPGQQNIQYF. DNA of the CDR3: TGTGCCAGCAGGCGGCCGGGACAACAAAACATTCAGTACTTC.